These 8 T cell receptor beta chains came from one sample sequenced in a study of Tregs in tolerant kidney transplant recipients. Related graft donors supplied nonmyeloablative bone marrow transplants, and mixed chimerism was transient. Clones were read by immunoSEQ multiplex PCR, and TCRdb kept only the in-frame ones, dropping some. The repertoire holds approximately 60,000 clones, with more than 70% as singletons. The sequenced sample was CD4+ T cells from blood (PBMCs), obtained 6 months after the transplant. Every receptor here comes from a human patient who received a combined kidney and bone marrow transplant. Some T cells may have come from the graft donor.

Of note for this clone: The germline gene is not matched at one end of the junction; a read error may be the cause. The CDR3 loop is CASSSGGGYPF. The CDR3, as DNA: TGTGCCAGCAGCTCCGGGGGGGGCTACCCCTTC. The chain combines TRBV7-9 with TRBJ1-2; D possibly corresponds to TRBD1 (6 bases). Germline V gene data show CDR1 as SEHNR and CDR2 as FQNEAQ (reference sequence). The CDR3 runs 11 residues. Using reference TRBV7-9 and TRBJ1-2 for the parts outside the CDR3, the full variable domain is DTGVSQNPRHKITKRGQNVTFRCDPISEHNRLYWYRQTLGQGPEFLTYFQNEAQLEKSRLLSDRFSAERPKGSFSTLEIQRTEQGDSAMYLCASSSGGGYPFGSGTRLTVV.

The chain couples TRBV6-6 to TRBJ2-7; D gene unclear. Germline CDR1 and CDR2: MNHNY and SVGAGI (reference sequence). Trimming left V 5 bases short and J 4 bases short, with 9 bases between. This CDR3 spans 12 amino acids. The CDR3 sequence: CASSTQRYEQYF. The CDR3 DNA reads TGTGCCAGCAGTACCCAGAGGTACGAGCAGTACTTC.

The CDR3 nucleotides are TGCAGCGTTGGGAGCACCAGGGGTGATCAGCCCCAGCATTTT. The encoded protein is CSVGSTRGDQPQHF. The genes are TRBV29-1 and TRBJ1-5, with a weak D call TRBD1 (6 bases). This CDR3 has 14 residues. With 4 bases removed from V and 5 bases from J, the gap between germline ends came to 15 bases. CDR1 and CDR2 from the germline V gene are SQVTM and ANQGSEA.

V and J are TRBV7-7 and TRBJ2-1; 10 bases fit TRBD1. The CDR3 runs 15 residues. Per germline, CDR1 SSHAT and CDR2 FNYEAQ (reference sequence). After removal of 5 bases from V and 2 bases from J, the junction contained 3 bases not matched to a gene. The CDR3 region is CASSRGTGAYNEQFF. DNA for the CDR3: TGTGCCAGCAGCCGTGGGACAGGGGCCTACAATGAGCAGTTCTTC.

This chain uses TRBV15 with TRBJ1-1, with D tentatively TRBD1 (5 bases). V lost 1 base and J 5 bases, leaving 17 bases between the germline ends. Per germline, CDR1 LNHNV and CDR2 YYDKDF (reference sequence). This CDR3 contains 16 residues. CDR3 sequence: CATSRGLMGLGTEAFF. For the CDR3, the DNA is TGTGCCACCAGCAGAGGGTTGATGGGACTGGGGACTGAAGCTTTCTTT.

J is TRBJ2-7 and V is TRBV7-9; 8 nucleotides align to TRBD2. V lost 0 bases, J lost 3 bases, and 13 bases stayed unmatched. The CDR3 is made up of 18 amino acids. The germline CDR1 and CDR2 sequences are SEHNR and FQNEAQ (reference sequence). This CDR3 is CASSLAVSGVGLFYEQYF. The CDR3 bases are TGTGCCAGCAGCTTAGCGGTTAGCGGGGTCGGACTCTTCTACGAGCAGTACTTC.

The CDR3 protein is CASSVAYGYTF. DNA of the CDR3: TGTGCCAGCAGTGTGGCTTATGGCTACACCTTC. The rearrangement links TRBV28 to TRBJ1-2; the D is unclear. V shed 5 bases and J shed 5 bases, with 6 bases lying between them. The CDR3 consists of 11 residues. CDR1 and CDR2 from the germline V gene are MDHEN and SYDVKM.

The chain links TRBV27 to TRBJ1-1; maybe TRBD1 (6 bases). Germline-derived CDR1 and CDR2 are MNHEY and SMNVEV (reference sequence). This CDR3 is 13 amino acids long. Trimming stripped 7 bases from V and 1 base from J, with 10 bases between. CDR3 sequence reads: CASTSTGNTEAFF. For the CDR3, the DNA is TGTGCCAGCACATCGACAGGGAACACTGAAGCTTTCTTT.